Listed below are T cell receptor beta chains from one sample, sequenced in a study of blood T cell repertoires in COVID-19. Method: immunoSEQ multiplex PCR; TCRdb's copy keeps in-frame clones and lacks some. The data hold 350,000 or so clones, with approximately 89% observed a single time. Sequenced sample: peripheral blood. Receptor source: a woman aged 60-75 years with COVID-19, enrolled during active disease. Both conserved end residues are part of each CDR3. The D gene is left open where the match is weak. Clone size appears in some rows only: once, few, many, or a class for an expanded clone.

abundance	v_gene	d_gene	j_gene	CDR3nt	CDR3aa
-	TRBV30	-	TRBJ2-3	TGTGCCTGGAGTAAGGACTCCACAGATACGCAGTATTTT	CAWSKDSTDTQYF
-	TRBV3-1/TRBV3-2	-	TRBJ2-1	TGTGCCAGCAGCCAAGGTATCTACAATGAGCAGTTCTTC	CASSQGIYNEQFF
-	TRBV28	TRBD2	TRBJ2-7	TGTGCCAGCAGTTTAGAAGCGGGGTCCTACGAGCAGTACTTC	CASSLEAGSYEQYF
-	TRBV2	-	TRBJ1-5	TGTGCCAGCAGCGCGACAGGCGGGTACCAGCCCCAGCATTTT	CASSATGGYQPQHF
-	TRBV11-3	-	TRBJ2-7	TGTGCCAGCAGCTTCCGGGGGAACGAGCAGTACTTC	CASSFRGNEQYF
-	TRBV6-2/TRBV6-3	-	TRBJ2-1	TGTGCCAGCAGTGGGCGTGCAGGGAAAGGGTCCAATGAGCAGTTCTTC	CASSGRAGKGSNEQFF
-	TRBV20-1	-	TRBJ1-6	TGCAGTGCTAGTCCCTCCGGGTTGTGGAATTCACCCCTCCACTTT	CSASPSGLWNSPLHF
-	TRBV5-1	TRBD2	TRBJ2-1	TGCGCCAGCAGCTCCGGGACTAGCGATTTTGAGCAGTTCTTC	CASSSGTSDFEQFF
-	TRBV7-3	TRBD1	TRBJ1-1	TGTGCCAGCAGTGCTACAGGGGGCACTGAAGCTTTCTTT	CASSATGGTEAFF
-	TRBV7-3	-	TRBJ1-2	TGTGCCAGCAGTCGAGGACGGGGAGCTAACTATGGCTACACCTTC	CASSRGRGANYGYTF
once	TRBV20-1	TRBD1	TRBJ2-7	TGCAGTGCTAGTCCCGGGGGACAGGCCTCCTACGAGCAGTACTTC	CSASPGGQASYEQYF
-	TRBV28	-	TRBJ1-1	TGTGCCAGCAGTCCTTCCCCTGGACTGTCGAACACTGAAGCTTTCTTT	CASSPSPGLSNTEAFF
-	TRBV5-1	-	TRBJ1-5	TGCGCCAGCAGCTTGGTTGGGGGGAATCAGCCCCAGCATTTT	CASSLVGGNQPQHF
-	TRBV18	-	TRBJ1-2	TGTGCCAGCTCACCACCTAGTCCAGGGTGGTACTCTGGCTACACCTTC	CASSPPSPGWYSGYTF
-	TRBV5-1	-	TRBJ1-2	TGCGCCAGCAGCTTGGTTTTTGGTCGCGGGCAAGGCTACACCTTC	CASSLVFGRGQGYTF
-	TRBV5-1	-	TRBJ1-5	TGCGCCAGCAGCTCCTTGACATCACCCCAGCATTTT	CASSSLTSPQHF
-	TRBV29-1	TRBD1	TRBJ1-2	TGCAGCGTAAAGGGACAGACCGTCTATGGCTACACCTTC	CSVKGQTVYGYTF
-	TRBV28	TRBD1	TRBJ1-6	TGTGCCAGCCGAGTATCACAGGGGGAAAATTCACCCCTCCACTTT	CASRVSQGENSPLHF
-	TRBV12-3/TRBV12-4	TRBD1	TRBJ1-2	TGTGCCAGCACCCGGGACAGGTATGGCTACACCTTC	CASTRDRYGYTF
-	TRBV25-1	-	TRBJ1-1	TGTGCCAGCAGTGCGATGGGACAAACGAACACTGAAGCTTTCTTT	CASSAMGQTNTEAFF
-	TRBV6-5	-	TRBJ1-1	TGTGCCAGCAGTTCCTGGGGGGGAGTAACTGAAGCTTTCTTT	CASSSWGGVTEAFF
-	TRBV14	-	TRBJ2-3	TGTGCCAGCAGCCAAGATATCGTGGCCTATACGCAGTATTTT	CASSQDIVAYTQYF
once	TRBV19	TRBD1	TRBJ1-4	TGTGCCAGTAGGGATACAGGGGGGAGACGGACTAATGAAAAACTGTTTTTT	CASRDTGGRRTNEKLFF
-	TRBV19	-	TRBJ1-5	TGTGCCAGTAGTGGGTGGCTCCGGGGGAGAAGCAATCAGCCCCAGCATTTT	CASSGWLRGRSNQPQHF
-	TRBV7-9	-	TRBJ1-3	TGTGCCAGCAGCCTAACAGGTCCTGGAAACACCATATATTTT	CASSLTGPGNTIYF
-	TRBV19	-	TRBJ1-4	TGTGCCAGTAGTCCACAGGCCACTAATGAAAAACTGTTTTTT	CASSPQATNEKLFF
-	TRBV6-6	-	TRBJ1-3	TGTGCCAGCAGTTACTGGGGAGGATCTGGAAACACCATATATTTT	CASSYWGGSGNTIYF
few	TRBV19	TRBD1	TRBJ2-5	TGTGCCAGTAGTGCTAGGACAGGGGCTCGTGAGACCCAGTACTTC	CASSARTGARETQYF
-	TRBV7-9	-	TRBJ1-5	TGTGCCAGCAGCGGCGGGACGGAAAATAGCAATCAGCCCCAGCATTTT	CASSGGTENSNQPQHF
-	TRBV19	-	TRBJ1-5	TGTGCCAGTAGCAAGACAGGCCCTAGCACTCAGCCCCAGCATTTT	CASSKTGPSTQPQHF